Reported below is one T cell receptor (beta chain). What it binds is unknown. Germline loops: CDR1 SNHLY, CDR2 FYNNEI. This CDR3 has 18 amino acids. V was clipped by 10 bases and J by 4 bases; unmatched bases: 23. The data were obtained in a study of cytomegalovirus exposure and HLA in healthy donors. About the research overall: The early release's HLA-typed donors yielded 70 million to 85 million unique TCRs. Study outcomes and limitations: Later, an analysis found that common viral pathogens appeared to be linked with several of the most significant clusters.

PCR employed 60 Vbeta and 13 Jbeta primers. TCRdb's copy holds only in-frame clones and misses some; the assay was immunoSEQ multiplex PCR. The table lists 50,000 to 65,000 clones, around 82% of them singletons. Source material: PBMCs. The chain is built from TRBV2 and TRBJ1-2; TRBD1 agrees at 8 bases. This clonotype was obtained from a young woman in good health and CMV-seronegative. The CDR3 DNA follows: TGTGCCAACACCCTAGACGACAGGGGCTTGTCATATCTCTATGGCTACACCTTC. Its protein is CANTLDDRGLSYLYGYTF.